One T cell receptor beta chain is described in this entry. Its antigen is not identified. One entry per CDR3 protein results from TCRdb running MiXCR on the 5' RACE reads. The sample records hundreds of thousands of distinct CDR3 sequences, around 4% being singletons. This record comes from a study of T cells after yellow fever vaccination. Background on the study: Fractions of limited cellularity were prepared by means of SMART-Seq v4 Ultra Low Input. Findings of the study overall: Once the booster was given, most primary-vaccination clones reappeared, at about 96% for CD4 and roughly 91% for CD8. It was a small share of clonotypes that appeared in both CD4 and CD8 compartments.

Unmatched junction bases numbered 6, after V lost 1 base and J lost 3 bases. The CDR3 totals 16 residues. Germline-derived CDR1 and CDR2 are SGHVS and FNYEAQ. The clonotype comes from a young man who received the YFV17D yellow fever vaccine. The chain links TRBV7-6 to TRBJ2-7; TRBD1 matches at 10 bases. The material sequenced was PBMCs, taken on the day of the yellow fever booster vaccination. The CDR3 here is CASSLEPGQGFYEQYF. The CDR3 bases are TGTGCCAGCAGCTTAGAACCGGGACAGGGGTTCTACGAGCAGTACTTC. Together with reference TRBV7-6 and TRBJ2-7, the CDR3 gives the full variable domain: GAGVSQSPRYKVTKRGQDVALRCDPISGHVSLYWYRQALGQGPEFLTYFNYEAQQDKSGLPNDRFSAERPEGSISTLTIQRTEQRDSAMYRCASSLEPGQGFYEQYFGPGTRLTVT.